This T cell receptor beta chain was identified during a study of blood T cell repertoires in COVID-19. Whole-study context: COVID-19 samples from acute and convalescent phases originated in the United States, Italy and Spain.

CDR3 size: 14 residues. CDR1 and CDR2 from the germline V gene are MNHEY and SVGAGI. V gave up 7 bases and J gave up 13 bases; unmatched junction bases: 15. Method: immunoSEQ multiplex PCR; TCRdb's copy keeps in-frame clones and lacks some. There are about 200,000 clones in the sample; 75% to 90% occur only once, and around 2% lies in the top ten. This rearrangement joins TRBV6-5 to TRBJ1-2; 10 bases are a match to TRBD1. Sequencing was done on a sample of PBMCs or T cells enriched from blood (not recorded which). The sequence was obtained from a woman aged 40 to 50 with acute COVID-19. The CDR3 bases are TGTGCCAGCAACTCGAGGACAGGGGGTCTACATTGCACCTTC. Translating gives CASNSRTGGLHCTF.